The 30 T cell receptor beta chains below come from one sample, sequenced in a study of regulatory T cells in long-lasting Graves disease. To make TCR beta libraries, researchers used iRepertoire HTBI primers and Arm-PCR of CDR3 regions. TCRdb re-called the multiplex PCR reads through MiXCR, storing one row per CDR3 protein. This sample has 400,000 to 500,000 distinct CDR3 sequences, with roughly 21% found just once. The time point: persistent/refractory GD, antithyroid drugs over 5 years with positive TRAb. Researchers made the TCR library from RNA that was extracted from PBMCs. The source was peripheral blood mononuclear cells (PBMCs), collected when the disease was refractory, from a patient treated with antithyroid drugs. The receptors stem from a female donor with Graves disease.

The chain joins TRBV7-9 to TRBJ2-1; possibly TRBD1 for D (6 bases). Germline CDR1 is SEHNR and CDR2 is FQNEAQ (reference sequence). The CDR3 spans 17 residues. V dropped 5 bases and J dropped 4 bases, with 21 bases sitting between them. CDR3 sequence (DNA): TGTGCCAGCAGCCCAGCAGGTGTGGGGGCGGGTTACAATGAGCAGTTCTTC. Its translation: CASSPAGVGAGYNEQFF.

This clonotype has ten or more counts. CDR3 loop: CASSQSGGVHGYTF. CDR3 bases: TGTGCCAGCAGCCAGAGCGGTGGGGTACATGGCTACACCTTC. The chain employs TRBV14 and TRBJ1-2; D remains unclear. Between the trimmed V and J ends, which lost 3 bases and 6 bases, there was a span of 14 bases. The germline V gene encodes CDR1 SGHDN and CDR2 FVKESK. The CDR3 has 14 residues.

Only a few counts were recorded for this clonotype. The rearrangement joins TRBV7-2 to TRBJ1-2; possibly TRBD1 for D (5 bases). CDR3 length: 14 amino acids. The V and J ends lost 5 bases and 6 bases respectively, with 16 bases between them. Germline CDR1 SGHTA, CDR2 FQGNSA. CDR3 loop: CASSPFGGANGYTF. As DNA, the CDR3 is TGTGCCAGCAGCCCTTTCGGCGGGGCGAATGGCTACACCTTC.

This clonotype was picked up a small number of times. The V call is TRBV6-2 or TRBV6-3, the J call TRBJ2-7; a possible D gene is TRBD1 (6 bases). CDR1 and CDR2 from the germline V gene are MNHEY and SVGEGT. Trimming removed 2 bases at V and 0 bases at J, with 11 bases between. The CDR3 loop spans 15 amino acids. In nucleotides, the CDR3 is TGTGCCAGCAGTTACCTCGGGACAAGCTCCTACGAGCAGTACTTC. Translating gives CASSYLGTSSYEQYF.

This clonotype was detected many times. The V call is TRBV12-3 or TRBV12-4, the J call TRBJ1-5; the match to TRBD1 covers 10 bases. The CDR3 contains 14 residues. V lost 7 bases, J lost 6 bases, and 6 bases stayed unmatched. The CDR3 nucleotides are TGTGCCAGCACCCTGGGACAGGGGATTCAGCCCCAGCATTTT. It specifies CASTLGQGIQPQHF.

This clonotype has ten or more counts. V usage is TRBV13 and J usage is TRBJ2-5, with 9 bases fitting TRBD2. Germline loops: CDR1 PRHDT, CDR2 FYEKMQ (reference sequence). The CDR3 covers 14 residues. The J segment lost 4 bases and the V segment lost 5 bases, leaving 5 bases of the junction unmatched. This chain's CDR3 is CASSGGTSRETQYF. The CDR3 DNA is TGTGCCAGCAGCGGAGGGACTAGCAGAGAGACCCAGTACTTC.

This clonotype was observed at least ten times. The chain carries TRBV6-1 and TRBJ1-2; no definite D call. Germline CDR1 MNHNS, CDR2 SASEGT. The V end lost 3 bases, the J end lost 2 bases, and 13 bases lay between the germline ends. This CDR3 is 15 amino acids long. CDR3 bases: TGTGCCAGCAGTGAGAATCCGGGTTTCAACTATGGCTACACCTTC. Translating gives CASSENPGFNYGYTF.

J is TRBJ2-7 and V is TRBV28; tentative D call: TRBD2 (6 bases). The germline gives CDR1 MDHEN, CDR2 SYDVKM. The ends were cut back, 3 bases at V and 2 bases at J, with 14 bases in the middle. The CDR3 runs to 15 residues. CDR3 protein: CASSFGGSSTYEQYF. The CDR3 DNA reads as TGTGCCAGCAGTTTCGGAGGGTCTTCTACCTACGAGCAGTACTTC.

The sample holds many counts of this clonotype. V is TRBV20-1 and J is TRBJ1-1, with D unclear. The CDR3 totals 12 residues. Germline CDR1 and CDR2: DFQATT and SNEGSKA (reference sequence). Trimming removed 6 bases from V and 1 base from J, with 9 bases in between. CDR3 DNA: TGCAGTGCGCAACCTTCGAACACTGAAGCTTTCTTT. Translated: CSAQPSNTEAFF.

CDR3 protein: CASASDTAPTGELFF. CDR3 in DNA: TGCGCCAGTGCCTCCGACACGGCCCCCACCGGGGAGCTGTTTTTT. This chain links TRBV10-1 with TRBJ2-2; D remains unclear. Germline-derived CDR1 and CDR2 are WNHNN and SYGVQD (reference sequence). Trimming cost V 9 bases and J 4 bases, with 18 bases left between them. The CDR3 is 15 residues long.

This clonotype was observed a few times. The rearrangement uses TRBV7-9 and TRBJ2-2, with 7 bases lining up with TRBD2. The CDR3 has 15 residues. The V segment lost 4 bases and the J segment 6 bases; nucleotides outside the gene matches: 8. CDR1 is SEHNR, CDR2 FQNEAQ, per germline (reference sequence). The CDR3 protein is CASSSTGEGAGELFF. The CDR3 coding sequence is TGTGCCAGCAGCTCCACGGGGGAGGGAGCCGGGGAGCTGTTTTTT.

V and J are TRBV28 and TRBJ1-2, with D perhaps TRBD1 (6 bases). CDR1 is MDHEN, CDR2 SYDVKM, per germline. This CDR3 is 11 amino acids long. Trimming took off 7 bases at V and 6 bases at J, with 9 bases between the two ends. The CDR3 is CASNRDHGYTF. CDR3 nucleotides: TGTGCCAGCAACAGGGACCATGGCTACACCTTC.

This clonotype has at least ten counts. The chain is built from TRBV2 and TRBJ2-7, with D unresolved. V dropped 2 bases and J dropped 1 base, with 12 bases sitting between them. Germline V gene lookup returns CDR1 SNHLY and CDR2 FYNNEI. The CDR3 extends over 15 amino acids. The CDR3 loop is CASSESLVSSYEQYF. The CDR3 bases are TGTGCCAGCAGTGAAAGCTTGGTCAGTTCCTACGAGCAGTACTTC.

This clonotype came up many times. The chain has TRBV28 and TRBJ2-5, with D possibly being TRBD2 (5 bases). CDR3 length: 13 amino acids. V lost 4 bases and J 5 bases, leaving 11 bases between the germline ends. CDR1 is MDHEN and CDR2 is SYDVKM in the germline V gene. CDR3: CASSSPGEETQYF. CDR3 nucleotide sequence: TGTGCCAGCAGTTCCCCCGGGGAGGAGACCCAGTACTTC.

The gene calls are TRBV7-8 and TRBJ2-7; D gene uncertain. V lost 5 bases and J 0 bases, leaving 11 bases between the germline ends. This CDR3 is 14 amino acids long. The V gene's germline CDR1 is SGHVS and CDR2 FQNEAQ. CDR3 sequence reads: CASSARVSSYEQYF. CDR3 sequence (DNA): TGTGCCAGCAGCGCAAGGGTGAGCTCCTACGAGCAGTACTTC.

The chain recombines TRBV2 with TRBJ2-3; 8 bases agree with TRBD2. J was trimmed by 2 bases and V by 6 bases; bases with no gene match: 7. Germline CDR1 is SNHLY and CDR2 is FYNNEI. The CDR3 is 15 amino acids. The CDR3 here is CASRGASGPTDTQYF. In nucleotides, the CDR3 is TGTGCCAGCAGGGGAGCTAGCGGGCCCACAGATACGCAGTATTTT.

This clonotype was recorded a few times. This sequence joins TRBV7-9 and TRBJ1-2, with D possibly being TRBD1 (5 bases). V was trimmed by 2 bases and J by 2 bases, leaving 12 bases between them. This CDR3 has 15 residues. The germline CDR1 and CDR2 sequences are SEHNR and FQNEAQ (reference sequence). The DNA for the CDR3 is TGTGCCAGCAGCTTAATCCTGGGGGGGAACTATGGCTACACCTTC. Translated, it gives CASSLILGGNYGYTF.

V usage is TRBV24-1 and J usage is TRBJ1-5; D gene unclear. V lost 5 bases, J lost 5 bases, and 9 bases lay in between. This CDR3 is 13 amino acids long. CDR1 is KGHDR, CDR2 SFDVKD, per germline. In DNA, the CDR3 is TGTGCCACCAGTGGAGACGGATATCAGCCCCAGCATTTT. This gives the protein CATSGDGYQPQHF.

This clonotype turned up a few times. This chain uses TRBV20-1 with TRBJ1-4; TRBD1 is a possible D gene (5 bases). Germline CDR1 and CDR2: DFQATT and SNEGSKA (reference sequence). The CDR3 has 14 amino acids. V lost 5 bases to trimming and J lost 8 bases, with 18 bases between them. CDR3 sequence (DNA): TGCAGTGCTTCATCTCAGGGTGGTAGGGAAAAACTGTTTTTT. Amino acid sequence: CSASSQGGREKLFF.

This clonotype occurred many times. V usage is TRBV15 and J usage is TRBJ2-5; D perhaps matches TRBD2 (6 bases). Germline loops: CDR1 LNHNV, CDR2 YYDKDF (reference sequence). V was pared by 0 bases and J by 4 bases, with 12 bases between. This CDR3 has 15 residues. The CDR3 nucleotides read TGTGCCACCAGCAGAGAACTAGCCCCCGGAGAGACCCAGTACTTC. Translating it yields CATSRELAPGETQYF.

This clonotype occurred a few times. A junction end diverges from the germline sequence, so it may reflect a read error. The rearrangement joins TRBV7-9 to TRBJ1-2, with D unclear. Germline V gene sequence: CDR1 SEHNR, CDR2 FQNEAQ (reference sequence). The CDR3 is made up of 14 amino acids. The CDR3: CASSFPGLFFGYAF. In nucleotides, the CDR3 is TGTGCCAGCAGCTTTCCGGGCTTGTTTTTTGGCTACGCCTTC.

The chain combines TRBV6-2 or TRBV6-3 with TRBJ1-4; D unclear. The ends were cut back, 0 bases at V and 7 bases at J, with 9 bases in the middle. CDR1 MNHEY and CDR2 SVGEGT come from the germline V gene. The CDR3 length is 14 residues. The CDR3 DNA follows: TGTGCCAGCAGTTACTCCATGACCGTTGAAAAACTGTTTTTT. It translates to CASSYSMTVEKLFF.

This clonotype was counted many times. CDR3 amino acids: CASSAGVINQPQHF. The CDR3 bases are TGTGCCAGCAGCGCAGGGGTTATCAATCAGCCCCAGCATTTT. V usage is TRBV12-3 or TRBV12-4 and J usage is TRBJ1-5, with a possible D match to TRBD1 (6 bases). This CDR3 has 14 residues. V dropped 6 bases and J dropped 3 bases, with 12 bases sitting between them.

This clonotype has just a few counts. The chain links TRBV4-1 to TRBJ1-4; D unresolved. The CDR3 is 15 amino acids. The V gene lost 2 bases and the J gene lost 2 bases, with 9 bases spanning the gap. Germline-derived CDR1 and CDR2 are MGHRA and YSYEKL. The CDR3 coding sequence is TGCGCCAGCAGCCAACTGTTTGGGACTAATGAAAAACTGTTTTTT. It codes for CASSQLFGTNEKLFF.

This clonotype was seen only once. The rearrangement links TRBV19 to TRBJ1-5; D uncertain. V was clipped by 6 bases and J by 1 base, with 13 bases between them. This CDR3 spans 15 amino acids. Germline loops: CDR1 LNHDA, CDR2 SQIVND (reference sequence). CDR3 in DNA: TGTGCCAGTAGGGGGTTCCGGAGAAGCAATCAGCCCCAGCATTTT. It codes for CASRGFRRSNQPQHF. The full variable domain, with the rest looked up from reference TRBV19 and TRBJ1-5, is DGGITQSPKYLFRKEGQNVTLSCEQNLNHDAMYWYRQDPGQGLRLIYYSQIVNDFQKGDIAEGYSVSREKKESFPLTVTSAQKNPTAFYLCASRGFRRSNQPQHFGDGTRLSIL.

This clonotype was seen only a few times. V usage is TRBV6-5 and J usage is TRBJ2-7; D is possibly TRBD2 (6 bases). The germline V gene encodes CDR1 MNHEY and CDR2 SVGAGI. The CDR3 extends over 14 amino acids. The ends were cut back, 1 base at V and 3 bases at J, with 10 bases in the middle. Here the CDR3 reads CASSYLAGYYEQYF. Written as DNA, the CDR3 is TGTGCCAGCAGTTACTTGGCGGGGTACTACGAGCAGTACTTC.

The chain couples TRBV7-2 to TRBJ2-7, with D hard to call. Germline CDR1 and CDR2: SGHTA and FQGNSA. The CDR3 contains 14 residues. The V end was cut by 3 bases, the J end by 2 bases, with 11 bases between. CDR3 in DNA: TGTGCCAGCAGCTTGGTGACGGTAACCTACGAGCAGTACTTC. Amino acids: CASSLVTVTYEQYF.

This clonotype was seen a few times. The V and J genes are TRBV28 and TRBJ2-1; the match to TRBD2 covers 7 bases. The CDR3 loop spans 15 amino acids. Unmatched junction bases numbered 10, after V lost 6 bases and J lost 5 bases. In germline, CDR1 is MDHEN, CDR2 SYDVKM. CDR3 residues: CASSPAGLSHNEQFF. The CDR3 region has the DNA TGTGCCAGCAGCCCCGCGGGACTAAGTCACAATGAGCAGTTCTTC.

At least ten counts were recorded for this clonotype. The V and J genes are TRBV29-1 and TRBJ2-5, with 8 bases matching TRBD2. CDR3 length: 14 residues. Germline assignment: CDR1 SQVTM and CDR2 ANQGSEA. V was pared by 7 bases and J by 5 bases, with 12 bases of the junction left unmatched. The CDR3 DNA follows: TGCAGCGCTCCCTCCCGCGGGGGGACGGAGACCCAGTACTTC. Encoded protein: CSAPSRGGTETQYF.

This clonotype was recorded at least ten times. The chain recombines TRBV24-1 with TRBJ2-5; perhaps TRBD1 as D (6 bases). The CDR3 extends over 13 amino acids. V lost 10 bases and J lost 0, with 11 bases in between. Germline V gene sequence: CDR1 KGHDR, CDR2 SFDVKD. The CDR3 sequence is CATAGQHQETQYF. As DNA, the CDR3 is TGTGCCACGGCTGGACAGCACCAAGAGACCCAGTACTTC.